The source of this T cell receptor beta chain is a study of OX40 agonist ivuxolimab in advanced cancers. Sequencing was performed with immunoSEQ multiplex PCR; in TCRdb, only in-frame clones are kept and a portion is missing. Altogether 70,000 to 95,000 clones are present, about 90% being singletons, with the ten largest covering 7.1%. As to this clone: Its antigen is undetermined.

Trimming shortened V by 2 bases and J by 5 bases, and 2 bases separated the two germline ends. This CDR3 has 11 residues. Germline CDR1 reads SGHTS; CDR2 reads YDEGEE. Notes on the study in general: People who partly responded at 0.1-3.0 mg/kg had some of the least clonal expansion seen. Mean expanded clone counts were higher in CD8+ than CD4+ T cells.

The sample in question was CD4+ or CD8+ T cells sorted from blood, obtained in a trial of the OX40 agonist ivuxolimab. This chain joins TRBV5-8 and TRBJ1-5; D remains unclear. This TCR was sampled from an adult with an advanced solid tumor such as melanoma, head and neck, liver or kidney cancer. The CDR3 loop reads CASSFYQPQHF. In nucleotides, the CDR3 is TGTGCCAGCAGCTTTTATCAGCCCCAGCATTTT.